These 31 T cell receptor beta chains were sequenced from one sample in a study of blood T cell repertoires in COVID-19. Libraries were prepared by immunoSEQ multiplex PCR; TCRdb keeps only in-frame clonotypes and omits some of them. This sample carries fewer than 450,000 clones, 90% to 95% of them seen once, and the ten largest clones take roughly 3%. Sequencing used peripheral blood. Receptors originate from a woman aged 18-35 years who had recovered from COVID-19.

The rearrangement uses TRBV5-4 and TRBJ2-1, with 8 bases matching TRBD1. The CDR3 sequence is 15 residues long. CDR1 and CDR2 (germline): SGHNT, YYREEE (reference sequence). With 4 bases clipped from V and 3 bases from J, the junction kept 6 bases outside the gene matches. In DNA, the CDR3 is TGTGCCAGCAGCCCCGGGACAGGTTACTACAATGAGCAGTTCTTC. Translated: CASSPGTGYYNEQFF.

J is TRBJ1-2 and V is TRBV12-3 or TRBV12-4, with 7 bases that match TRBD1. With V trimmed by 5 bases and J by 6 bases, 3 bases remained unmatched. This CDR3 comprises 12 residues. Written as DNA, the CDR3 is TGTGCCAGCAGTAGACAGGGAAATGGCTACACCTTC. Protein: CASSRQGNGYTF.

V and J are TRBV7-2 and TRBJ2-5; possibly TRBD2 for D (5 bases). The CDR3 runs to 13 residues. Trimming cost V 5 bases and J 4 bases, with 11 bases left between them. Germline-derived CDR1 and CDR2 are SGHTA and FQGNSA. The chain's CDR3 is CASSPTAGETQYF. CDR3 nucleotides: TGTGCCAGCAGCCCCACGGCGGGAGAGACCCAGTACTTC.

The V call is TRBV6-2 or TRBV6-3, the J call TRBJ1-2, with TRBD1 matching over 7 bases. The CDR3 runs 16 residues. Germline trimming cut 2 bases from V and 5 bases from J; bases unmatched to any gene: 11. Germline lookup yields CDR1 MNHEY and CDR2 SVGEGT. The CDR3 sequence is CASSYTGTDDFYGYTF. The DNA for the CDR3 is TGTGCCAGCAGTTACACCGGGACAGATGATTTTTATGGCTACACCTTC.

V and J are TRBV7-9 and TRBJ1-2; a possible D gene is TRBD1 (6 bases). V lost 4 bases to trimming and J lost 5 bases, with 17 bases between them. The CDR3 runs to 15 residues. Germline CDR1 reads SEHNR; CDR2 reads FQNEAQ (reference sequence). CDR3 amino acids: CASSSPDREGYGYTF. The CDR3 DNA is TGTGCCAGCAGCTCCCCGGACAGAGAGGGGTATGGCTACACCTTC.

The chain combines TRBV30 with TRBJ2-5; a possible D gene is TRBD2 (5 bases). Germline values: CDR1 GTSNPN, CDR2 SVGIG (reference sequence). V lost 4 bases and J lost 5, with 14 bases in between. This CDR3 is 13 amino acids long. CDR3 coding DNA: TGTGCCTGGAATCGGGGTTGGACGGAGACCCAGTACTTC. Translating gives CAWNRGWTETQYF.

The chain has TRBV4-2 and TRBJ1-1, with a weak D call TRBD1 (6 bases). The CDR3 consists of 14 residues. The germline V gene has CDR1 LGHNA and CDR2 YNFKEQ. The V and J ends lost 0 bases and 8 bases respectively, with 13 bases between them. CDR3 DNA: TGTGCCAGCAGCCAAGAGGGCAGGGGAACAGAAGCTTTCTTT. This translates into CASSQEGRGTEAFF.

This clone was counted a single time. The chain uses TRBV7-9 and TRBJ2-7; TRBD2 agrees at 9 bases. This CDR3 has 19 amino acids. CDR1 and CDR2 from the germline V gene are SEHNR and FQNEAQ (reference sequence). With V trimmed by 2 bases and J by 6 bases, 20 bases remained unmatched. The CDR3 sequence: CASSLPPPRLAGINLEQYV. CDR3 in DNA: TGTGCCAGCAGCTTACCCCCACCGCGGCTAGCGGGAATCAATCTCGAGCAGTACGTC.

The J gene is TRBJ2-1, the V gene TRBV19, with a possible D match to TRBD2 (5 bases). Looked up from germline, CDR1 is LNHDA and CDR2 is SQIVND (reference sequence). This CDR3 region has 14 residues. Trimming left V 4 bases short and J 10 bases short, with 17 bases between. The CDR3 loop reads CASSTGIQILEQFF. CDR3 nucleotide sequence: TGTGCCAGTAGTACCGGGATCCAGATTCTGGAGCAGTTCTTC. Using reference TRBV19 and TRBJ2-1 for the parts outside the CDR3, the full variable domain is DGGITQSPKYLFRKEGQNVTLSCEQNLNHDAMYWYRQDPGQGLRLIYYSQIVNDFQKGDIAEGYSVSREKKESFPLTVTSAQKNPTAFYLCASSTGIQILEQFFGPGTRLTVL.

This clone was observed once. The gene calls are TRBV19 and TRBJ2-5; a weak D match, TRBD2 (5 bases). The V end lost 10 bases, the J end lost 2 bases, and 17 bases lay between the germline ends. This CDR3 region has 14 residues. Looked up from germline, CDR1 is LNHDA and CDR2 is SQIVND (reference sequence). Written as DNA, the CDR3 is TGTGCCACCTCAAGTGGGTCGGGGCAAGAGACCCAGTACTTC. The encoded protein is CATSSGSGQETQYF.

The chain combines TRBV5-1 with TRBJ1-5; 9 bases are a match to TRBD1. Per the germline V gene, CDR1 is SGHRS and CDR2 is YFSETQ. This CDR3 contains 13 residues. V shed 5 bases and J 7 bases; nucleotides not matched to a gene: 4. CDR3 coding DNA: TGCGCCAGCAGACAGGGGGCCGGGCAGCCCCAGCATTTT. Protein: CASRQGAGQPQHF.

The genes are TRBV7-8 and TRBJ1-5, with 8 bases matching TRBD1. CDR1 and CDR2 from the germline V gene are SGHVS and FQNEAQ. The length of the CDR3 is 17 residues. Trimming at V came to 1 base and at J to 3 bases, leaving 8 bases not matched to a gene. The CDR3 nucleotides are TGTGCCAGCAGCTTAGGGACAGGGACTATATCCAATCAGCCCCAGCATTTT. Protein product: CASSLGTGTISNQPQHF.

J is TRBJ2-5 and V is TRBV7-9; 7 bases line up with TRBD2. Trimming cost V 5 bases and J 5 bases; bases outside gene matches: 5. CDR1 is SEHNR, CDR2 FQNEAQ, per germline (reference sequence). This CDR3 is built from 13 residues. The CDR3 spells CASSPTSLETQYF. CDR3 bases: TGTGCCAGCAGCCCGACTAGCCTGGAGACCCAGTACTTC. The variable domain in full, with the rest retrieved from reference TRBV7-9 and TRBJ2-5, is DTGVSQNPRHKITKRGQNVTFRCDPISEHNRLYWYRQTLGQGPEFLTYFQNEAQLEKSRLLSDRFSAERPKGSFSTLEIQRTEQGDSAMYLCASSPTSLETQYFGPGTRLLVL.

The rearrangement links TRBV7-9 to TRBJ2-5; the match to TRBD2 covers 8 bases. The V segment lost 1 base and the J segment 4 bases; nucleotides outside the gene matches: 11. Germline V lookup: CDR1 SEHNR, CDR2 FQNEAQ (reference sequence). The CDR3 consists of 17 residues. For the CDR3, the DNA is TGTGCCAGCAGCTTAGGCGGCCGGCTAACTAGCGGAGAGACCCAGTACTTC. Its translation is CASSLGGRLTSGETQYF.

The rearrangement links TRBV10-3 to TRBJ2-3; D is uncertain. This CDR3 region has 16 residues. Between the trimmed V and J ends, which lost 4 bases and 2 bases, there was a span of 16 bases. Germline-derived CDR1 and CDR2 are ENHRY and SYGVKD. The CDR3 is CAISGSGQSYTDTQYF. The CDR3 nucleotides are TGTGCCATCAGTGGATCTGGGCAGAGTTACACAGATACGCAGTATTTT.

V and J are TRBV11-2 and TRBJ2-1; 7 nucleotides line up with TRBD2. This CDR3 is 17 amino acids long. Germline loops: CDR1 SGHAT, CDR2 FQNNGV. V shed 5 bases and J 0 bases; nucleotides not matched to a gene: 10. The CDR3 is CASSASRGGSSYNEQFF. DNA of the CDR3: TGTGCCAGCAGCGCTAGTCGGGGCGGGAGCTCCTACAATGAGCAGTTCTTC.

V and J are TRBV25-1 and TRBJ2-1; possible D gene TRBD1, 5 bases. The CDR3 sequence is 16 residues long. Looked up from germline, CDR1 is MGHDK and CDR2 is SYGVNS. The germline V and J ends were trimmed by 5 bases and 0 bases, with 14 bases remaining between them. The CDR3 DNA sequence: TGTGCCAGCAGTCACGACAGTTCGAGCTCCTACAATGAGCAGTTCTTC. This codes for CASSHDSSSSYNEQFF.

V and J are TRBV6-4 and TRBJ2-7; 8 nucleotides agree with TRBD1. The CDR3 runs 17 residues. CDR1 is MRHNA and CDR2 is SNTAGT in the germline V gene. The junction had 14 bases not matched to a gene; V was cut back by 0 bases and J by 7 bases. The DNA of the CDR3 is TGTGCCAGCAGTGACTCCCAGGGGGGACAGGCGGGCGAGGAGCAGTACGTC. Translating gives CASSDSQGGQAGEEQYV.

The rearrangement uses TRBV13 and TRBJ1-3; tentative D call: TRBD1 (5 bases). Germline V lookup: CDR1 PRHDT, CDR2 FYEKMQ (reference sequence). This CDR3 spans 14 amino acids. The V and J ends lost 5 bases and 3 bases respectively, with 11 bases between them. The CDR3 sequence: CASSPRQFGNTIYF. As DNA, the CDR3 is TGTGCCAGCAGCCCCCGACAGTTTGGAAACACCATATATTTT.

The V and J genes are TRBV5-1 and TRBJ2-3; tentatively, D is TRBD2 (5 bases). The CDR3 totals 15 residues. The germline V gene encodes CDR1 SGHRS and CDR2 YFSETQ. V lost 0 bases and J lost 0, with 8 bases in between. The CDR3 spells CASSLERTSTDTQYF. In DNA form, the CDR3 reads TGCGCCAGCAGCTTGGAGCGGACTAGCACAGATACGCAGTATTTT.

The chain employs TRBV7-6 and TRBJ2-2; D unresolved. This CDR3 spans 15 amino acids. The V end lost 0 bases, the J end lost 6 bases, and 11 bases lay between the germline ends. CDR1 SGHVS and CDR2 FNYEAQ come from the germline V gene. The CDR3 protein is CASSLAGSPAGELFF. As DNA, the CDR3 is TGTGCCAGCAGCTTAGCCGGGTCCCCGGCCGGGGAGCTGTTTTTT.

The rearrangement uses TRBV10-3 and TRBJ2-3; D may be TRBD2 (5 bases). Germline CDR1 reads ENHRY; CDR2 reads SYGVKD. This CDR3 has 15 residues. Trimming left V 3 bases short and J 3 bases short, with 13 bases between. CDR3 in DNA: TGTGCCATCAGTGACCCGGGATCCAAGACAGATACGCAGTATTTT. This gives the protein CAISDPGSKTDTQYF.

The genes are TRBV6-5 and TRBJ1-2; TRBD1 matches at 12 bases. J lost 7 bases, V lost 0 bases, and 0 bases had no gene match. Germline lookup yields CDR1 MNHEY and CDR2 SVGAGI. This CDR3 has 14 amino acids. The CDR3 here is CASSYSGQGAGYTF. CDR3 DNA sequence: TGTGCCAGCAGTTACTCGGGACAGGGGGCTGGCTACACCTTC.

The gene calls are TRBV18 and TRBJ1-5; 7 bases line up with TRBD1. Germline CDR1 reads KGHSH; CDR2 reads LQKENI. V dropped 0 bases and J dropped 6; count of bases not matched to a gene: 11. CDR3 length: 17 amino acids. DNA for the CDR3: TGTGCCAGCTCACCACCGGTTACAGGGGTTACGGCTCAGCCCCAGCATTTT. Translation gives CASSPPVTGVTAQPQHF. Full variable domain (rest looked up from reference TRBV18 and TRBJ1-5): NAGVMQNPRHLVRRRGQEARLRCSPMKGHSHVYWYRQLPEEGLKFMVYLQKENIIDESGMPKERFSAEFPKEGPSILRIQQVVRGDSAAYFCASSPPVTGVTAQPQHFGDGTRLSIL.

This rearrangement joins TRBV6-2 or TRBV6-3 to TRBJ2-3, with 7 bases identical to TRBD2. This CDR3 region has 17 residues. Unmatched junction bases numbered 17, after V lost 6 bases and J lost 5 bases. CDR1 and CDR2 (germline): MNHEY, SVGEGT. The CDR3 sequence is CASSINPGRENLDTQYF. CDR3 nucleotides: TGTGCCAGCAGCATTAACCCGGGGAGGGAAAATTTAGATACGCAGTATTTT.

V usage is TRBV5-5 and J usage is TRBJ1-5, with a possible D match to TRBD1 (5 bases). Germline CDR1 reads SGHKS; CDR2 reads YYEKEE (reference sequence). The V and J ends lost 0 bases and 9 bases respectively, with 16 bases between them. The CDR3 has 15 amino acids. The CDR3 DNA reads TGTGCCAGCAGCTTGGTCGCAGGGCCTAGCGGGCCCCAGCATTTT. The encoded protein is CASSLVAGPSGPQHF.

V is TRBV29-1 and J is TRBJ2-1, with D perhaps TRBD1 (5 bases). The CDR3 has 13 amino acids. Trimming stripped 4 bases from V and 0 bases from J, with 7 bases between. CDR1 is SQVTM and CDR2 is ANQGSEA in the germline V gene. CDR3 protein: CSVGQSSYNEQFF. CDR3 coding DNA: TGCAGCGTTGGACAGAGCTCCTACAATGAGCAGTTCTTC.

This clone was found once. The V gene is TRBV10-3, the J gene TRBJ2-1; 8 nucleotides line up with TRBD1. The CDR3 contains 17 residues. Looked up from germline, CDR1 is ENHRY and CDR2 is SYGVKD. V lost 2 bases, J lost 5 bases, and 11 bases stayed unmatched. The CDR3 bases are TGTGCCATCAGTGAGCATAACGGACAGGGCCCAAACAATGAGCAGTTCTTC. Translating gives CAISEHNGQGPNNEQFF.

The chain couples TRBV7-2 to TRBJ1-2; D gene uncertain. CDR3 length: 15 amino acids. V was shortened by 11 bases and J by 4 bases, with 23 bases between the two germline ends. Germline V gives CDR1 SGHTA, CDR2 FQGNSA. This CDR3 reads CASQPGGAASYGYTF. The CDR3, as DNA: TGTGCCTCTCAGCCGGGCGGAGCGGCAAGCTATGGCTACACCTTC.

This chain joins TRBV5-1 and TRBJ2-3; 9 bases line up with TRBD2. With 3 bases clipped from V and 0 bases from J, the junction kept 11 bases outside the gene matches. The CDR3 runs 18 residues. Germline V gene data show CDR1 as SGHRS and CDR2 as YFSETQ. CDR3: CASSYGTSMRVSTDTQYF. For the CDR3, the DNA is TGCGCCAGCAGCTACGGGACTAGCATGCGGGTTAGCACAGATACGCAGTATTTT.

V gene TRBV20-1 combines with J gene TRBJ2-1; no definite D call. Trimming shortened V by 3 bases and J by 4 bases, and 4 bases separated the two germline ends. Per the germline V gene, CDR1 is DFQATT and CDR2 is SNEGSKA (reference sequence). This CDR3 is built from 11 residues. CDR3 bases: TGCAGTGCTAGCTCGTACAATGAGCAGTTCTTC. Its translation is CSASSYNEQFF.